These 28 T cell receptor beta chains were all obtained from the same sample, sequenced in a study of T cell repertoires in aging, cancer and after chemotherapy. Amplification of TCR beta used genomic DNA extracted from peripheral blood. A mixed TRB-A/B primer pool amplified rearranged TRB by multiplex touch-down PCR. TCRdb re-called the multiplex PCR reads with MiXCR, one entry per CDR3 protein. The table records around 1,700 distinct CDR3 sequences, 30% to 35% of them present only once. Sequencing was done on a sample of blood. These receptors originate from a human donor with a solid tumor. The donor label of this sample is uncertain.

The chain uses TRBV29-1 and TRBJ2-7; 10 bases line up with TRBD2. The V gene's germline CDR1 is SQVTM and CDR2 ANQGSEA. This CDR3 is 14 amino acids long. V dropped 3 bases and J dropped 4; count of bases not matched to a gene: 6. The CDR3 nucleotides are TGCAGCGTTGAGGTCGGTAGCGGGAGGTACGAGCAGTACTTC. This gives the protein CSVEVGSGRYEQYF.

This clonotype was detected a few times. The chain couples TRBV11-2 to TRBJ2-7; 8 nucleotides match TRBD2. Germline V gene lookup returns CDR1 SGHAT and CDR2 FQNNGV. The J segment lost 5 bases and the V segment lost 1 base, leaving 13 bases of the junction unmatched. CDR3 length: 17 amino acids. The CDR3 protein is CASSLGVGGVYRDEQYF. Here the CDR3 DNA reads TGTGCCAGCAGCTTAGGGGTCGGGGGGGTTTATCGGGACGAGCAGTACTTC.

This clonotype was detected only a few times. CDR3 in amino acids: CASSLEGLALYEQYF. CDR3 DNA sequence: TGTGCCAGCAGCTTGGAGGGACTAGCCCTATACGAGCAGTACTTC. The gene calls are TRBV5-5 and TRBJ2-7; 9 bases align to TRBD2. Trimming at V came to 0 bases and at J to 4 bases, leaving 5 bases not matched to a gene. Germline CDR1 is SGHKS and CDR2 is YYEKEE (reference sequence). CDR3 length equals 15 residues.

As regards this clonotype: The DNA is omitted, as the CDR3 cannot be located on it reliably, and the CDR3 follows TCRdb's listing. V and J are TRBV6-5 and TRBJ1-2; the table's D gene call, TRBD1, was not cross checked with the DNA. The CDR3 has 13 residues if both end residues are counted. The germline gives CDR1 MNHEY, CDR2 SVGAGI. This chain's CDR3 is CASSSSGAGGYTF.

The rearrangement links TRBV20-1 to TRBJ2-7; 8 positions match TRBD2. CDR3 length: 14 amino acids. V dropped 0 bases and J dropped 3; count of bases not matched to a gene: 4. Germline loops: CDR1 DFQATT, CDR2 SNEGSKA (reference sequence). The CDR3: CSARDSGDRYEQYF. The CDR3 region has the DNA TGCAGTGCTAGAGATAGCGGGGACCGCTACGAGCAGTACTTC.

This clonotype rates as large. This chain joins TRBV6-5 and TRBJ2-3; 12 nucleotides match TRBD2. This CDR3 spans 16 amino acids. V trimming: 4 bases; J trimming: 8 bases; junction bases outside the gene matches: 10. The germline gives CDR1 MNHEY, CDR2 SVGAGI. CDR3 sequence: CASSSPRLAGGATQYF. The DNA for the CDR3 is TGTGCCAGCAGTTCTCCGCGGCTAGCGGGGGGGGCTACGCAGTATTTT.

This clonotype occurred a few times. The chain employs TRBV6-5 and TRBJ2-1; D unclear. CDR1 is MNHEY, CDR2 SVGAGI, per germline. Trimming cost V 2 bases and J 3 bases, with 11 bases left between them. The CDR3 contains 15 residues. The DNA of the CDR3 is TGTGCCAGCAGTTACCGGCAGGACCTCTACAATGAGCAGTTCTTC. It encodes CASSYRQDLYNEQFF.

The chain is built from TRBV19 and TRBJ1-1; 10 bases match TRBD1. V shed 7 bases and J 11 bases; nucleotides not matched to a gene: 16. Germline CDR1 reads LNHDA; CDR2 reads SQIVND (reference sequence). The CDR3 is made up of 15 amino acids. The DNA for the CDR3 is TGTGCCAGTACCTCGACAGGGGGCATAGCTGGGCGCGCTTTCTTT. Encoded protein: CASTSTGGIAGRAFF. Full variable domain (remainder filled in from reference TRBV19 and TRBJ1-1): DGGITQSPKYLFRKEGQNVTLSCEQNLNHDAMYWYRQDPGQGLRLIYYSQIVNDFQKGDIAEGYSVSREKKESFPLTVTSAQKNPTAFYLCASTSTGGIAGRAFFGQGTRLTVV.

The table lists this clonotype with a count of one. This chain connects TRBV28 to TRBJ1-2, with a possible D match to TRBD1 (6 bases). The ends were cut back, 5 bases at V and 7 bases at J, with 14 bases in the middle. The CDR3 runs to 13 residues. In germline, CDR1 is MDHEN, CDR2 SYDVKM. In DNA form, the CDR3 reads TGTGCCAGCAGTCCCCGGGACACCCTTGGCTACACCTTC. Amino acid sequence: CASSPRDTLGYTF.

The chain combines TRBV20-1 with TRBJ1-2; D ambiguous. The V gene's germline CDR1 is DFQATT and CDR2 SNEGSKA (reference sequence). The CDR3 runs 12 residues. Trimming removed 1 base from V and 4 bases from J, with 7 bases in between. CDR3 sequence: CSARVGSYGYTF. The CDR3, as DNA: TGCAGTGCTAGAGTGGGCAGCTATGGCTACACCTTC.

V is TRBV28 and J is TRBJ2-2; no firm D call. The CDR3 has 15 residues. The V gene's germline CDR1 is MDHEN and CDR2 SYDVKM. Trimming removed 6 bases at V and 5 bases at J, with 16 bases between. The CDR3 DNA sequence: TGTGCCAGCAGCTCGTCCGATACTCGGACCGGGGAGCTGTTTTTT. Translating it yields CASSSSDTRTGELFF. Full variable domain (missing parts from reference TRBV28 and TRBJ2-2): DVKVTQSSRYLVKRTGEKVFLECVQDMDHENMFWYRQDPGLGLRLIYFSYDVKMKEKGDIPEGYSVSREKKERFSLILESASTNQTSMYLCASSSSDTRTGELFFGEGSRLTVL.

V gene TRBV19 combines with J gene TRBJ1-2, with D maybe TRBD1 (5 bases). Trimming cost V 5 bases and J 6 bases, with 13 bases left between them. Germline assignment: CDR1 LNHDA and CDR2 SQIVND (reference sequence). CDR3 length: 13 amino acids. CDR3 residues: CASSEHRRDGYTF. The CDR3 DNA reads as TGTGCCAGTAGTGAACACAGGAGGGATGGCTACACCTTC.

This chain connects TRBV6-2 or TRBV6-3 to TRBJ2-5; D is unresolved. This CDR3 is 14 amino acids long. Germline CDR1 reads MNHEY; CDR2 reads SVGEGT. With 4 bases removed from V and 3 bases from J, the gap between germline ends came to 12 bases. CDR3 sequence: CASSSTPTEETQYF. CDR3 sequence (DNA): TGTGCCAGCAGTTCCACCCCCACCGAAGAGACCCAGTACTTC.

The chain uses TRBV27 and TRBJ1-4; 9 bases align to TRBD1. The CDR3 sequence is 14 residues long. Germline trimming cut 5 bases from V and 8 bases from J; bases unmatched to any gene: 6. Germline CDR1 reads MNHEY; CDR2 reads SMNVEV (reference sequence). In DNA form, the CDR3 reads TGTGCCAGCAGTACCGGGACAGGGTACGAAAAACTGTTTTTT. It yields the protein CASSTGTGYEKLFF.

The J gene is TRBJ2-1, the V gene TRBV24-1; maybe TRBD1 (6 bases). V lost 4 bases and J 4 bases, leaving 16 bases between the germline ends. The CDR3 totals 16 residues. CDR1 KGHDR and CDR2 SFDVKD come from the germline V gene. The CDR3 sequence is CATSDPQGVQYNEQFF. The CDR3 DNA reads as TGTGCCACCAGTGACCCACAGGGTGTACAATACAATGAGCAGTTCTTC.

The chain is built from TRBV7-2 and TRBJ2-7; maybe TRBD2 (6 bases). Germline loops: CDR1 SGHTA, CDR2 FQGNSA. CDR3 length equals 15 residues. Trimming removed 1 base at V and 5 bases at J, with 15 bases between. CDR3 sequence reads: CASSLGPRGFNEQYF. CDR3 coding DNA: TGTGCCAGCAGCTTAGGGCCCCGGGGGTTCAACGAGCAGTACTTC.

V is TRBV11-3 and J is TRBJ1-3; D unresolved. V shed 1 base and J shed 0 bases, with 7 bases lying between them. Germline CDR1 and CDR2: SGHNT and YENEEA. CDR3 length equals 15 residues. CDR3 protein: CASSLGPVSGNTIYF. The CDR3 DNA follows: TGTGCCAGCAGCTTAGGGCCGGTCTCTGGAAACACCATATATTTT.

The gene calls are TRBV6-5 and TRBJ2-7; TRBD2 might be the D (6 bases). CDR3 length: 12 residues. V shed 5 bases and J shed 12 bases, with 17 bases lying between them. CDR1 is MNHEY and CDR2 is SVGAGI in the germline V gene. CDR3 residues: CASSPQTSSAYF. In DNA form, the CDR3 reads TGTGCCAGCAGTCCACAGACTAGTTCAGCGTACTTC.

Only a few counts were recorded for this clonotype. This rearrangement joins TRBV18 to TRBJ2-5, with unresolved D. This CDR3 has 14 residues. V lost 2 bases to trimming and J lost 2 bases, with 9 bases between them. CDR1 is KGHSH and CDR2 is LQKENI in the germline V gene. This CDR3 is CASSPSRVQETQYF. In nucleotides, the CDR3 is TGTGCCAGCTCACCATCCAGAGTACAAGAGACCCAGTACTTC.

The rearrangement uses TRBV30 and TRBJ1-5, with D possibly being TRBD1 (5 bases). Germline V gene sequence: CDR1 GTSNPN, CDR2 SVGIG (reference sequence). Deletions cut 0 bases from V and 6 bases from J, with 9 bases between. This CDR3 is built from 13 residues. The CDR3 spells CAWSVGGTQPQHF. The CDR3 region has the DNA TGTGCCTGGAGTGTAGGAGGGACTCAGCCCCAGCATTTT.

The chain combines TRBV10-3 with TRBJ2-7, with D possibly TRBD2 on 6 matching bases. With 1 base removed from V and 6 bases from J, the gap between germline ends came to 19 bases. Per germline, CDR1 ENHRY and CDR2 SYGVKD. There are 16 residues in the CDR3. CDR3 DNA: TGTGCCATCAGTGAGTTCCGGGCAGCGGGCCCCCTCGAGCAGTACTTC. This codes for CAISEFRAAGPLEQYF.

This sequence joins TRBV7-2 and TRBJ2-1, with a tentative D call TRBD1 (5 bases). From germline, CDR1 is SGHTA and CDR2 FQGNSA. Trimming shortened V by 4 bases and J by 1 base, and 11 bases separated the two germline ends. The CDR3 spans 15 residues. CDR3 nucleotides: TGTGCCAGCAGCTACACAGGAGAATCCTACAATGAGCAGTTCTTC. This gives the protein CASSYTGESYNEQFF.

Remarks on this clonotype: This could be a read error, since a much larger clone is one nucleotide away. This chain links TRBV7-2 with TRBJ2-7; D is uncertain. Trimming left V 4 bases short and J 7 bases short, with 14 bases between. The CDR3 sequence is 13 residues long. Germline CDR1 SGHTA, CDR2 FQGNSA. The CDR3 is CASSSERRREQYF. The CDR3 bases are TGTGCCAGCAGCTCAGAGCGTCGCAGGGAGCAGTACTTC. The variable domain in full, with the rest retrieved from reference TRBV7-2 and TRBJ2-7, is GAGVSQSPSNKVTEKGKDVELRCDPISGHTALYWYRQSLGQGLEFLIYFQGNSAPDKSGLPSDRFSAERTGGSVSTLTIQRTQQEDSAVYLCASSSERRREQYFGPGTRLTVT.

This clonotype came up a few times. This sequence joins TRBV6-5 and TRBJ2-1; D is undetermined. Trimming cost V 5 bases and J 4 bases, with 12 bases left between them. CDR1 is MNHEY and CDR2 is SVGAGI in the germline V gene. CDR3 length: 14 residues. CDR3 residues: CASSEGDTYNEQFF. The CDR3 DNA is TGTGCCAGCAGTGAAGGAGACACTTACAATGAGCAGTTCTTC.

This clonotype was observed a few times. The rearrangement joins TRBV5-6 to TRBJ1-2, with TRBD1 matching over 7 bases. Germline V gives CDR1 SGHDT, CDR2 YYEEEE. V was pared by 1 base and J by 6 bases, with 3 bases of the junction left unmatched. This CDR3 spans 13 amino acids. This CDR3 reads CASSLRQGDGYTF. In DNA form, the CDR3 reads TGTGCCAGCAGCTTGCGGCAGGGGGATGGCTACACCTTC.

This clonotype was detected a few times. The gene calls are TRBV6-6 and TRBJ1-3, with 7 bases that match TRBD1. The length of the CDR3 is 14 residues. Germline assignment: CDR1 MNHNY and CDR2 SVGAGI (reference sequence). With 4 bases clipped from V and 6 bases from J, the junction kept 6 bases outside the gene matches. The CDR3 spells CASSLDRVENTIYF. The CDR3 DNA is TGTGCCAGCAGTTTAGACAGGGTGGAAAACACCATATATTTT.

The J gene is TRBJ1-1, the V gene TRBV12-3 or TRBV12-4; tentative D call: TRBD1 (5 bases). The V end lost 5 bases, the J end lost 4 bases, and 14 bases lay between the germline ends. The CDR3 sequence is 14 residues long. This CDR3 is CASSITTVPTEAFF. The CDR3, as DNA: TGTGCCAGCAGTATCACGACAGTCCCCACTGAAGCTTTCTTT.

The chain employs TRBV7-9 and TRBJ2-7; perhaps TRBD1 as D (5 bases). This CDR3 is 13 amino acids long. The V end lost 9 bases, the J end lost 2 bases, and 14 bases lay between the germline ends. From germline, CDR1 is SEHNR and CDR2 FQNEAQ (reference sequence). CDR3 amino acids: CARSLDSPYEQYF. DNA for the CDR3: TGTGCCAGAAGCCTAGACAGCCCCTACGAGCAGTACTTC.